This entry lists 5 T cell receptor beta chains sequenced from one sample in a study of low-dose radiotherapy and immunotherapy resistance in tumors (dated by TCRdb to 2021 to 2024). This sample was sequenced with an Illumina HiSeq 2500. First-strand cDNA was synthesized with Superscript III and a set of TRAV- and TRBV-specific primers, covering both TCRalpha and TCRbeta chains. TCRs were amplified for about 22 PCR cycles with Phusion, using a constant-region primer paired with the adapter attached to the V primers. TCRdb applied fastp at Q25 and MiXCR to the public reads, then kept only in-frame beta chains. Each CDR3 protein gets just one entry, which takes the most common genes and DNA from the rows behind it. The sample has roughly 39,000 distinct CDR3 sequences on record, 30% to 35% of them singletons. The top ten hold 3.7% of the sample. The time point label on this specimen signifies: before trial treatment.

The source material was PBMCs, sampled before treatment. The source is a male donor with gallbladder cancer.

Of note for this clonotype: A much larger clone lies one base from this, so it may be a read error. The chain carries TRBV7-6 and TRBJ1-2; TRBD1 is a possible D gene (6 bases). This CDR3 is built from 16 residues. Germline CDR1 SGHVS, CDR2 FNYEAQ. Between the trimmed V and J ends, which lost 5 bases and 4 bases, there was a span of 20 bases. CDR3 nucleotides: TGTGCCAGCAGCCCCCGTGCAGGGGCCCGATCCTATGGCTACACCTTC. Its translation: CASSPRAGARSYGYTF.

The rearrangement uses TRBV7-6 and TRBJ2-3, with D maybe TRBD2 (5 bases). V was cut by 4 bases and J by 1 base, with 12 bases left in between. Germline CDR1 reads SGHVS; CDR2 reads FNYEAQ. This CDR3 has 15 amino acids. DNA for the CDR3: TGTGCCAGCAGCTCGCGAGGAGCGGGCACAGATACGCAGTATTTT. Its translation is CASSSRGAGTDTQYF.

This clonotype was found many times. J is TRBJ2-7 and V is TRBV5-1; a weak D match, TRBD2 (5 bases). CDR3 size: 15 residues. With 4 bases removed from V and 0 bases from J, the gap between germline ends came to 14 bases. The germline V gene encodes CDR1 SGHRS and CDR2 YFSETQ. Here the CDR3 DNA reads TGCGCCAGCAGCCCCTTTGAAGGGAGCTCCTACGAGCAGTACTTC. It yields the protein CASSPFEGSSYEQYF. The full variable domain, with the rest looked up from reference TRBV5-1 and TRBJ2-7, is KAGVTQTPRYLIKTRGQQVTLSCSPISGHRSVSWYQQTPGQGLQFLFEYFSETQRNKGNFPGRFSGRQFSNSRSEMNVSTLELGDSALYLCASSPFEGSSYEQYFGPGTRLTVT.

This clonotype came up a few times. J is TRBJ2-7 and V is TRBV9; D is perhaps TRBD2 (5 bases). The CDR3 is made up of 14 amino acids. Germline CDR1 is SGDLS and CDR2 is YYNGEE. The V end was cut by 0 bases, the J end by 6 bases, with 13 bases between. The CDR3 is CASSVVPTEGEQYF. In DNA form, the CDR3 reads TGTGCCAGCAGCGTAGTTCCTACCGAGGGCGAGCAGTACTTC.

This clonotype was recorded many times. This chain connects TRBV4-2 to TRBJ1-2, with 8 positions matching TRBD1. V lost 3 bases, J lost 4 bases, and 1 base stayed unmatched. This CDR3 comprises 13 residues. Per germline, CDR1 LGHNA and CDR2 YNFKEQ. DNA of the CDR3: TGTGCCAGCAGCCAGACAGGGGTCTATGGCTACACCTTC. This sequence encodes CASSQTGVYGYTF.